The sequence of this T cell receptor beta chain was determined in a study of T cell responses to AZD1222 COVID-19 vaccine. Study-level information: Recipients boosted at about 4 weeks or about 12 weeks are pooled. Findings of the study overall: Donors were mostly white British, more females; clonal diversity possibly underestimated. Following two doses of AZD1222, Spike-specific TCR breadth and depth rose.

Produced via immunoSEQ multiplex PCR; TCRdb's table is partial and in-frame only. The data show some 130,000 clones, with 88% seen just once and roughly 2.6% held by the top ten. This CDR3 region has 14 residues. Trimming removed 1 base from V and 11 bases from J, with 14 bases in between. Per the germline V gene, CDR1 is MGHRA and CDR2 is YSYEKL. Comments on this clone: Its antigen is unknown.

This chain connects TRBV4-1 to TRBJ2-2; the D is unclear. The source is an adult in good health. The starting material was peripheral blood, obtained on day 0 of AZD1222 vaccination. As DNA, the CDR3 is TGCGCCAGCAGCCAAGTCTCCGAAACGACCGAGCTGTTTTTT. This encodes CASSQVSETTELFF.